This TCR beta chain emerged from a study of shared clonotypes between healthy human individuals. Findings and limits, study-wide: Generally, naive subsets came out with larger estimated richness than memory subsets.

Sequencing used immunoSEQ multiplex PCR; TCRdb keeps in-frame clones, though not all of them. The sample lists 550,000 to 800,000 clones; roughly 70% were seen once. CDR1 is KGHSH and CDR2 is LQKENI in the germline V gene. The CDR3 spans 15 residues. Trimming took off 2 bases at V and 7 bases at J, with 14 bases between the two ends. Every one of the donors was a Caucasian adult that lived in Nashville, Tennessee. A remark on this clone: Its antigen is still unknown.

The clonotype was recovered from a young woman in good health. The specimen sequenced was memory CD4+ T cells sorted from blood. Subset meaning: CD45RA-negative fraction. The chain is built from TRBV18 and TRBJ1-4, with a weak D call TRBD1 (5 bases). CDR3 nucleotide sequence: TGTGCCAGCTCACCAAGGGGTAGGGGCGGTGAAAAACTGTTTTTT. As protein: CASSPRGRGGEKLFF.